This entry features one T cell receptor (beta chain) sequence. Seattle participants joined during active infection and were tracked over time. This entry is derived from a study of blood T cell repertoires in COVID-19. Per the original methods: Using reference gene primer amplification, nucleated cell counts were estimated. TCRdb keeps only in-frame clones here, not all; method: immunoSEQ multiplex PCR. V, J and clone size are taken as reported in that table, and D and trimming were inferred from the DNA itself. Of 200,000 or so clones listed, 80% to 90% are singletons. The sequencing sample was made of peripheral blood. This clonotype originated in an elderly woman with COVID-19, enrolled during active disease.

The CDR3 DNA follows: TGTGCCAGCAGTGAAATAGATTCGACTAACTATGGCTACACCTTC. Translation: CASSEIDSTNYGYTF. The V call is TRBV2, the J call TRBJ1-2, with unresolved D. V lost 2 bases and J 0 bases, leaving 10 bases between the germline ends. The length of the CDR3 is 15 residues. Germline values: CDR1 SNHLY, CDR2 FYNNEI.